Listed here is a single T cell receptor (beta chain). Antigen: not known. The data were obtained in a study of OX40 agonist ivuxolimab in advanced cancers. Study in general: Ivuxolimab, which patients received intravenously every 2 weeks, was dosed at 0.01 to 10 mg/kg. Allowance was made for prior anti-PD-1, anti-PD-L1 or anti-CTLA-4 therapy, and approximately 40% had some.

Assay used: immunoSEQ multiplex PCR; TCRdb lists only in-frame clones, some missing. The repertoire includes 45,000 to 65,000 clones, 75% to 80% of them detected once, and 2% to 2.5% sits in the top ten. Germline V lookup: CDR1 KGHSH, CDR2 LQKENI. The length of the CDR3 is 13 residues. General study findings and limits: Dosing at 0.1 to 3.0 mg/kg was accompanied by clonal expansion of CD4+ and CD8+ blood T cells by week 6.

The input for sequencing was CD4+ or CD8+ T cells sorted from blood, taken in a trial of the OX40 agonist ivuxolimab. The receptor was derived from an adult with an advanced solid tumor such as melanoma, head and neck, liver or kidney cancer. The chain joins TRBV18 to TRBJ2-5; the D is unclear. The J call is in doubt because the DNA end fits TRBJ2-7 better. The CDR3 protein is CASSPDRRDEQYF. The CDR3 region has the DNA TGTGCCAGCTCACCGGATCGTAGGGACGAGCAGTACTTC.